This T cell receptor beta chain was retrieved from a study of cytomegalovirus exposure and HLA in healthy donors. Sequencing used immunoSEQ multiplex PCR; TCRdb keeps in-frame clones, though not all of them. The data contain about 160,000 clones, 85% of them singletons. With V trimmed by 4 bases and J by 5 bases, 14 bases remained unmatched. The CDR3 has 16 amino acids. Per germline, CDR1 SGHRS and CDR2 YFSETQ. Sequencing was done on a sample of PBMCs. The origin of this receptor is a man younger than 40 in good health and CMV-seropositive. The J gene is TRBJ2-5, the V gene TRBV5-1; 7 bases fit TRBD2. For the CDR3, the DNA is TGCGCCAGCAGCGCCTCGCTAGCGGCTAGGCTGGAGACCCAGTACTTC. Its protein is CASSASLAARLETQYF.